A selection of T cell receptor beta chains follows, all from one sample in a study of T cell changes during pregnancy in multiple sclerosis. TCRdb keeps only in-frame clones here, not all; method: immunoSEQ multiplex PCR. The sample carries some 85,000 clones, roughly 96% recorded once. The sequenced sample was peripheral blood, obtained in the second trimester of pregnancy. The receptor set was obtained from a female donor with multiple sclerosis, enrolled in a pregnancy study. CDR3s include the opening cysteine and the closing phenylalanine or tryptophan. Each record gives: J gene, D gene, clone size, V gene, CDR3 protein, CDR3 DNA. D genes are given only for firm matches. Expanded clones get a size class; other rows say once, few or many, or leave the size out.

J: TRBJ2-2
D: -
size: -
V: TRBV6-4
CDR3: CASSDLDSTGELFF
DNA: TGTGCCAGCAGTGACTTGGACAGCACCGGGGAGCTGTTTTTT

J: TRBJ1-1
D: -
size: -
V: TRBV29-1
CDR3: CSVEYKMSTEAFF
DNA: TGCAGCGTTGAATATAAGATGAGCACTGAAGCTTTCTTT

J: TRBJ2-5
D: -
size: -
V: TRBV30
CDR3: CAWSAGQETQYF
DNA: TGTGCCTGGAGTGCGGGCCAAGAGACCCAGTACTTC

J: TRBJ1-1
D: -
size: -
V: TRBV5-5
CDR3: CASSLDMNTEAFF
DNA: TGTGCCAGCAGCTTGGATATGAACACTGAAGCTTTCTTT

J: TRBJ1-1
D: -
size: -
V: TRBV6-1
CDR3: CASTKNTEAFF
DNA: TGTGCCAGCACCAAGAACACTGAAGCTTTCTTT

J: TRBJ2-7
D: -
size: once
V: TRBV4-2
CDR3: CASSQDRASDEQYF
DNA: TGTGCCAGCAGCCAAGACCGGGCTAGCGACGAGCAGTACTTC

J: TRBJ2-7
D: TRBD1
size: few
V: TRBV11-2
CDR3: CASSNRGHEQYF
DNA: TGTGCCAGCAGCAACAGGGGCCACGAGCAGTACTTC

J: TRBJ1-2
D: TRBD1
size: few
V: TRBV20-1
CDR3: CSAQTGVGYTF
DNA: TGCAGTGCTCAGACAGGGGTCGGCTACACCTTC

J: TRBJ2-1
D: TRBD2
size: -
V: TRBV7-2
CDR3: CASRHGLAVYNEQFF
DNA: TGTGCCAGCAGACACGGACTAGCCGTCTACAATGAGCAGTTCTTC

J: TRBJ1-5
D: TRBD1
size: -
V: TRBV27
CDR3: CASSYTGGNQPQHF
DNA: TGTGCCAGCAGTTACACAGGGGGCAATCAGCCCCAGCATTTT

J: TRBJ2-5
D: TRBD1
size: -
V: TRBV5-4
CDR3: CASRRQGSGETQYF
DNA: TGTGCCAGCAGGCGACAGGGTTCGGGGGAGACCCAGTACTTC

J: TRBJ2-3
D: TRBD2
size: -
V: TRBV5-1
CDR3: CASSLGTSGNTDTQYF
DNA: TGCGCCAGCAGCTTGGGGACTAGCGGGAACACAGATACGCAGTATTTT

J: TRBJ1-5
D: -
size: -
V: TRBV28
CDR3: CASSTWTDNSNQPQHF
DNA: TGTGCCAGCAGTACCTGGACAGACAATAGCAATCAGCCCCAGCATTTT

J: TRBJ1-2
D: TRBD1
size: -
V: TRBV10-2
CDR3: CASRVDRGSYGYTF
DNA: TGCGCCAGCAGGGTGGACAGGGGTTCCTATGGCTACACCTTC

J: TRBJ1-4
D: TRBD1
size: -
V: TRBV7-8
CDR3: CASSERTGGPTREKLFF
DNA: TGTGCCAGCAGCGAGAGGACAGGGGGCCCGACTCGGGAAAAACTGTTTTTT

J: TRBJ2-4
D: -
size: -
V: TRBV2
CDR3: CASSETVGRPLTIQYF
DNA: TGTGCCAGCAGTGAAACTGTAGGCAGGCCCTTGACCATTCAGTACTTC

J: TRBJ2-7
D: TRBD2
size: -
V: TRBV18
CDR3: CASSPGTSDHEQYF
DNA: TGTGCCAGCTCACCAGGGACTAGCGACCACGAGCAGTACTTC

J: TRBJ2-5
D: TRBD2
size: -
V: TRBV27
CDR3: CASTPRGAGGLETQYF
DNA: TGTGCCAGCACCCCCCGGGGGGCGGGAGGGTTAGAGACCCAGTACTTC

J: TRBJ1-5
D: -
size: -
V: TRBV27
CDR3: CASSTRRQEGQPQHF
DNA: TGTGCCAGCAGTACTAGGAGACAGGAAGGGCAGCCCCAGCATTTT

J: TRBJ1-1
D: TRBD1
size: -
V: TRBV27
CDR3: CASSHYMGQGTPEAFF
DNA: TGTGCCAGCAGTCATTATATGGGACAGGGGACCCCTGAAGCTTTCTTT

J: TRBJ2-1
D: -
size: -
V: TRBV25-1
CDR3: CASSELRGSYNEQFF
DNA: TGTGCCAGCAGTGAGCTAAGGGGGAGCTACAATGAGCAGTTCTTC

J: TRBJ1-2
D: TRBD1
size: -
V: TRBV7-9
CDR3: CASSEDRGLLGGYTF
DNA: TGTGCCAGCAGCGAGGACAGGGGGCTGCTAGGTGGCTACACCTTC